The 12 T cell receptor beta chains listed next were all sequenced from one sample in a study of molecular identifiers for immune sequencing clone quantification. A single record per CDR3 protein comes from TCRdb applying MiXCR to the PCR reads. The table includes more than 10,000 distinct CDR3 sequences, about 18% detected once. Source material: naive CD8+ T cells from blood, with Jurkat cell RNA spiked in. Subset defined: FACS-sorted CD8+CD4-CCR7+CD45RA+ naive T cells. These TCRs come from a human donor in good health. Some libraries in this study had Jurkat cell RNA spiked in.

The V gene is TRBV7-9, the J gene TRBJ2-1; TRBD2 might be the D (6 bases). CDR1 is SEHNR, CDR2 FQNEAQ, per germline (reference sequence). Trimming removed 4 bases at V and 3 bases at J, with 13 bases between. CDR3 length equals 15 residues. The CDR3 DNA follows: TGTGCCAGCAGCTCGACTAGGAGCTTCTACAATGAGCAGTTCTTC. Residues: CASSSTRSFYNEQFF.

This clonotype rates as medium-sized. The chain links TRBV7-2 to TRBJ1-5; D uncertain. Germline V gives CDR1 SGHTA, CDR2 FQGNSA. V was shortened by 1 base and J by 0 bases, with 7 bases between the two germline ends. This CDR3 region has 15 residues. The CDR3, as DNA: TGTGCCAGCAGCTTAGAAGCTTATAGCAATCAGCCCCAGCATTTT. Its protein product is CASSLEAYSNQPQHF.

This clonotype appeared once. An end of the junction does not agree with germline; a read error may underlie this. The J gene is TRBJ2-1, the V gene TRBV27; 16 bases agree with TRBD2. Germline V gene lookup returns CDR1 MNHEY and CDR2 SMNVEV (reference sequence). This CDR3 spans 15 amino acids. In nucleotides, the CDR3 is TGTGTCAGCCACGGGACTAGCGGGAGGGACAATGAGCAGTTCTTC. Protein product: CVSHGTSGRDNEQFF.

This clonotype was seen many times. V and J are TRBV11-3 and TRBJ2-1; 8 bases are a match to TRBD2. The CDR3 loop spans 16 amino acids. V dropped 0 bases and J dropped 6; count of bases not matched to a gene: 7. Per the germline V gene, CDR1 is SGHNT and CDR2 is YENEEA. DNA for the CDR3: TGTGCCAGCAGCTTAGATGTCCGGGAGGGCCGCAATGAGCAGTTCTTC. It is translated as CASSLDVREGRNEQFF. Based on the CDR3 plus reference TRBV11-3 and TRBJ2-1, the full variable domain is EAGVVQSPRYKIIEKKQPVAFWCNPISGHNTLYWYLQNLGQGPELLIRYENEEAVDDSQLPKDRFSAERLKGVDSTLKIQPAELGDSAVYLCASSLDVREGRNEQFFGPGTRLTVL.

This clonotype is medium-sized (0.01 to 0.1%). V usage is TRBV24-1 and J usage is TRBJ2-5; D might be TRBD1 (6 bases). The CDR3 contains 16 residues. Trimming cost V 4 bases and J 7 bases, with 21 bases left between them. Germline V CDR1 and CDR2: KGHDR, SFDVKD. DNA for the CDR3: TGTGCCACCAGTGACCCGACCACAGGGCTACAGGTGACCCAGTACTTC. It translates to CATSDPTTGLQVTQYF.

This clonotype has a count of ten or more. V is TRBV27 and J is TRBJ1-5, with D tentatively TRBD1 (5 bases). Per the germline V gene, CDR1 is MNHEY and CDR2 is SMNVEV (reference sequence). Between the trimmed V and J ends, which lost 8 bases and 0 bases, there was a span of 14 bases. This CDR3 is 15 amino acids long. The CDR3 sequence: CASGSLGTSNQPQHF. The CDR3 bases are TGTGCCAGCGGGTCCCTTGGGACTAGCAATCAGCCCCAGCATTTT.

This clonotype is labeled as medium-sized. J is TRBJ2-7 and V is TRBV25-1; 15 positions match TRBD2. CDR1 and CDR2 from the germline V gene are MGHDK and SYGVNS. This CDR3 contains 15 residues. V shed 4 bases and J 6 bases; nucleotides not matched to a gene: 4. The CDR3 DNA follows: TGTGCCAGCAGTGGGACTAGCGGGAGGGCCTCCGAGCAGTACTTC. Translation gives CASSGTSGRASEQYF.

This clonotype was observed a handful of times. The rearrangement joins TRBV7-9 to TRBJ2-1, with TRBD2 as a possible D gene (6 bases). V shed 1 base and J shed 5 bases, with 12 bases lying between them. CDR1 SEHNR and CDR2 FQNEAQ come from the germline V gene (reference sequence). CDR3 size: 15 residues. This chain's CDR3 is CASSLVSSVHNEQFF. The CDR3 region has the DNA TGTGCCAGCAGCTTAGTTTCTAGCGTCCACAATGAGCAGTTCTTC.

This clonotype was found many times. In DNA, the CDR3 is TGTGCCAGCAGCTTGGCGGGGAGCTCTTACAATGAGCAGTTCTTC. Encoded protein: CASSLAGSSYNEQFF. This sequence joins TRBV5-6 and TRBJ2-1; TRBD2 is a possible D gene (5 bases). CDR1 is SGHDT, CDR2 YYEEEE, per germline. The germline V and J ends were trimmed by 0 bases and 4 bases, with 11 bases remaining between them. CDR3 length: 15 residues.

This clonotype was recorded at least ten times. The CDR3 DNA follows: TGTGCCAGCTCACCAGGACCCACCGGGGAGCTGTTTTTT. Its translation: CASSPGPTGELFF. The chain has TRBV18 and TRBJ2-2; no reliable D call. The CDR3 contains 13 residues. The V gene lost 2 bases and the J gene lost 4 bases, with 5 bases spanning the gap. Germline CDR1 is KGHSH and CDR2 is LQKENI.

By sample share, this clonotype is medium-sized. The CDR3 region has the DNA TGTGCCAGCAGTTACGCCCCAGGGGGTGCCTACGAGCAGTACTTC. Translating gives CASSYAPGGAYEQYF. The genes are TRBV6-2 or TRBV6-3 and TRBJ2-7; TRBD1 matches at 7 bases. The germline V gene has CDR1 MNHEY and CDR2 SVGEGT. V shed 2 bases, J shed 2 bases, and the junction held 6 bases outside the gene matches. The CDR3 runs 15 residues.

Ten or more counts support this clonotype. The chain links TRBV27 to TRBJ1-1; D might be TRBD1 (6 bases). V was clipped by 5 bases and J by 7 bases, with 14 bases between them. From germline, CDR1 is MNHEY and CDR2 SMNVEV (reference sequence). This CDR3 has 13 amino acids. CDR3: CASSHQGLDEAFF. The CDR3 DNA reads TGTGCCAGCAGTCATCAGGGGTTGGATGAAGCTTTCTTT.